Only a few counts were recorded for the clone carrying this T cell receptor (beta chain). Antigen: not known. Between the trimmed V and J ends, which lost 1 base and 1 base, there was a span of 13 bases. The CDR3 is made up of 16 amino acids. Germline V CDR1 and CDR2: SGHVS, FQNEAQ. This sample was taken from a study of identical twins. General study findings and limits: Abundant cord blood beta clonotypes carried fewer insertions; memory repertoires showed none.

Each CDR3 protein gets one entry after TCRdb re-called the 5' RACE reads with MiXCR. The table includes around 1.7 million distinct CDR3 sequences, more than 30% detected once. The clonotype originates from a newborn girl in good health. The chain recombines TRBV7-8 with TRBJ1-2; unclear D gene. Sequences were obtained from cord blood. Here the CDR3 reads CASSLVVTAVNYGYTF. The CDR3 DNA follows: TGTGCCAGCAGCTTAGTGGTTACGGCAGTTAACTATGGCTACACCTTC.